The clone carrying this T cell receptor beta chain has just a few counts. Its target is not known. The germline V and J ends were trimmed by 1 base and 4 bases, with 13 bases remaining between them. Germline loops: CDR1 SGHNT, CDR2 YENEEA. CDR3 length: 16 amino acids. Clones were read by immunoSEQ multiplex PCR, and TCRdb kept only the in-frame ones, dropping some. The table includes about 780 clones, roughly 52% detected once. This specimen comes from a study of CXCR4 blockade with PD-1 therapy in pancreatic cancer. General study findings and limits: Frequent tumor clones were encoded by many distinct rearrangements, suggesting shared antigens.

The sequencing sample was made of tumor tissue. The J gene is TRBJ2-2, the V gene TRBV11-3, with D possibly being TRBD2 (6 bases). This sequence was found in a human donor with pancreatic ductal adenocarcinoma. DNA of the CDR3: TGTGCCAGCAGCTTAGGCGGGACTGCCTCCACCGGGGAGCTGTTTTTT. This gives the protein CASSLGGTASTGELFF.